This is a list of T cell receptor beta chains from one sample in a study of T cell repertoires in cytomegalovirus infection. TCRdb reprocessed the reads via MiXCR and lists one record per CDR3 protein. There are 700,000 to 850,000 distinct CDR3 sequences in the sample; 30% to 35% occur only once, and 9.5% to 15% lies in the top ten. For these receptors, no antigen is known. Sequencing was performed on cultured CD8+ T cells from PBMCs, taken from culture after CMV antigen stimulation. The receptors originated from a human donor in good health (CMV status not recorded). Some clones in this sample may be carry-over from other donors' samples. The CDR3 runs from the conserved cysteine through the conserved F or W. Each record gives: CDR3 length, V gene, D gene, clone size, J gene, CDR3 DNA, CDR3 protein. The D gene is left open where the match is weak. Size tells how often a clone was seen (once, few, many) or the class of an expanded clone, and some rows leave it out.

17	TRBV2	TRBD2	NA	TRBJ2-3	TGTGCCAGCAGTGGACTAGCGGGGGGCCCTCGCACAGATACGCAGTATTTT	CASSGLAGGPRTDTQYF
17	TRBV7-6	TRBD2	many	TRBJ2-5	TGTGCCAGCAGCTTAGAAGTAGCCAGGGTAGCGGGGGAGACCCAGTACTTC	CASSLEVARVAGETQYF
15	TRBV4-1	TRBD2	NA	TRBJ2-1	TGCGCCAGCAGGAAGCTAGCGGGGGAGTACAATGAGCAGTTCTTC	CASRKLAGEYNEQFF
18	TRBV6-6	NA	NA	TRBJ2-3	TGTGCCAGCAGTTACGACGTAGGTGGGGACGGGGGCACAGATACGCAGTATTTT	CASSYDVGGDGGTDTQYF
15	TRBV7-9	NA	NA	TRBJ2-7	TGTGCCAGCAGAGCGGACAGCGCCACCTCCTACGAGCAGTACTTC	CASRADSATSYEQYF
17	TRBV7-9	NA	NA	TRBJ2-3	TGTGCCAGCAGCCCGAACTTCCCTCAGAGGGTTTCAGATACGCAGTATTTT	CASSPNFPQRVSDTQYF
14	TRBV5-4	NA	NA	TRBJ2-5	TGTGCCAGCAGATACCGGGACGTCGAAGAGACCCAGTACTTC	CASRYRDVEETQYF
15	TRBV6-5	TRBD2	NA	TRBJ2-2	TGTGCCAGCACCTCTAATCCGGGGGGAAACGGGGAGCTGTTTTTT	CASTSNPGGNGELFF
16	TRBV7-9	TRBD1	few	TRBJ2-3	TGTGCCAGCAGCTCCCTGGACAGGCGAAGCACAGATACGCAGTATTTT	CASSSLDRRSTDTQYF
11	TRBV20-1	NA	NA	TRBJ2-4	TGCAGTGCTCCACGGGTAAACATTCAGTACTTC	CSAPRVNIQYF
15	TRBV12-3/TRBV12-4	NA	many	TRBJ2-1	TGTGCCAGCAGTTTGGTGGGTTCCTTCTACAATGAGCAGTTCTTC	CASSLVGSFYNEQFF
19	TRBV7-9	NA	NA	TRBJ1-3	TGTGCCAGCAGCCAGGACAAGGCAGGCCGTGGTGATGCTGGAAACACCATATATTTT	CASSQDKAGRGDAGNTIYF
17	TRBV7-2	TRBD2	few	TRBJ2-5	TGTGCCAGCAGCTTAAACGCGGGGGGGGGATACCAAGAGACCCAGTACTTC	CASSLNAGGGYQETQYF
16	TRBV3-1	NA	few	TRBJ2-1	TGTGCCAGCAGCCAAGATGGGGCAGGCCCTATCGATGAGCAGTTCTTC	CASSQDGAGPIDEQFF
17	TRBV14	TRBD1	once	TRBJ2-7	TGTGCCAGCAGCGAAGAAAGGGGGCGGACAGGGATTACGCAGCAGTACTTC	CASSEERGRTGITQQYF
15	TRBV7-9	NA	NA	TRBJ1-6	TGTGCCAGCAGCCCAACGGGACTGATTAATTCACCCCTCCACTTT	CASSPTGLINSPLHF
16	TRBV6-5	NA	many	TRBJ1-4	TGTGCCAGCAGTTACTCGGGTCTTGCAACTAATGAAAAACTGTTTTTT	CASSYSGLATNEKLFF
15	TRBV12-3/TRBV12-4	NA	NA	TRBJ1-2	TGTGCCAGCAGCTATGGGGAAACAGGAATCGGTGGCTACACCTTC	CASSYGETGIGGYTF
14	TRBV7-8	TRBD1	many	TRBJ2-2	TGTGCCAGCAGCTTGGACAGGCGATTTGGGGAGCTGTTTTTT	CASSLDRRFGELFF
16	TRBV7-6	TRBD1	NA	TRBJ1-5	TGTGCCAGCAGCCCGGGGGACAGGGTAAGCAATCAGCCCCAGCATTTT	CASSPGDRVSNQPQHF
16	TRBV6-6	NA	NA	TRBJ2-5	TGTGCCAGCAGTTACTCCCGTGACACGGCAACAAGGACCCAGTACTTC	CASSYSRDTATRTQYF
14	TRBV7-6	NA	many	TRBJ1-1	TGTGCCAGCAGCTTATACACAGAGAACACTGAAGCTTTCTTT	CASSLYTENTEAFF
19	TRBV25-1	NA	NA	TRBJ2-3	TGTGCCAGCAGTGAATATTATGGACATGGGGCCTCCAGCACAGATACGCAGTATTTT	CASSEYYGHGASSTDTQYF
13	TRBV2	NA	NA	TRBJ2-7	TGTGCCAGCATTATAGGGTCTACCTACGAGCAGTACTTC	CASIIGSTYEQYF
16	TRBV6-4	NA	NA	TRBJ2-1	TGTGCCAGCAGTCCATACGCAGGGGCCGCGGGCAATGAGCAGTTCTTC	CASSPYAGAAGNEQFF
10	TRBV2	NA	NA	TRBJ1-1	TGTGCCAGCAGGGCGGGGGAAGCTTTCTTT	CASRAGEAFF
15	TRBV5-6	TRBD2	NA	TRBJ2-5	TGTGCCAGCAGGGCTGGGACTAGGGCAGGGGAGACCCAGTACTTC	CASRAGTRAGETQYF
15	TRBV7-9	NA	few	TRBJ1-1	TGTGCCAGCAGCTTAGAGGTTGGTTATAACACTGAAGCTTTCTTT	CASSLEVGYNTEAFF
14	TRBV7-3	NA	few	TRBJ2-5	TGTGCCAGCAGCTTAGGGAGTTCACAGGAGACCCAGTACTTC	CASSLGSSQETQYF
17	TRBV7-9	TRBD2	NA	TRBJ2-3	TGTGCCAGCAGCCCAAGGACTAGCGGGGTAGAAACAGATACGCAGTATTTT	CASSPRTSGVETDTQYF
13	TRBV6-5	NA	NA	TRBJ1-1	TGTGCCAGCAACAGGGTGATGAACACTGAAGCTTTCTTT	CASNRVMNTEAFF
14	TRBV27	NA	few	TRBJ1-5	TGTGCCAGCGGATCCAACAGGGGCAATCAGCCCCAGCATTTT	CASGSNRGNQPQHF
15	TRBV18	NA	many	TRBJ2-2	TGTGCCAGCTCACCGACAGGCTCGAACACCGGGGAGCTGTTTTTT	CASSPTGSNTGELFF
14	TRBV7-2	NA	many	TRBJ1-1	TGTGCCAGCAGCTCCGGGAGGAGGAACACTGAAGCTTTCTTT	CASSSGRRNTEAFF
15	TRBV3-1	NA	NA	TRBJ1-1	TGTGCCAGCAGCCCTCGACAGGCCCCAGGGACTGAAGCTTTCTTT	CASSPRQAPGTEAFF
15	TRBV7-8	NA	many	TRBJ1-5	TGTGCCAGCAGCTTAGGGGGAATCGGCAATCAGCCCCAGCATTTT	CASSLGGIGNQPQHF
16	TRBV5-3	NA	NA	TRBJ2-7	TGTGCCAGCAGCTTACGGGTCGGGGGACTGAGGGGAGAGCAGTACTTC	CASSLRVGGLRGEQYF
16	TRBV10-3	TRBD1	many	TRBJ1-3	TGTGCCATCAGTGATCCCGGGACAGGGCCCGGAAACACCATATATTTT	CAISDPGTGPGNTIYF
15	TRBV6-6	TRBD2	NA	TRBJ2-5	TGTGCCAGCAGTTACTCCGGGACTAGGCAAGAGACCCAGTACTTC	CASSYSGTRQETQYF
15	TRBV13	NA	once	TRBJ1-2	TGTGCCAGCAGCTTAGAAGATCAGGGGCAGGATGGCTACACCTTC	CASSLEDQGQDGYTF
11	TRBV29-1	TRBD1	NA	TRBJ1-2	TGCAGCGTTGGACCGGGACAGGCCCTATCCTTC	CSVGPGQALSF
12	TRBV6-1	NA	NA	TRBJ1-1	TGTGCCAGCGGCCAATGGGGCACTGAAGCTTTCTTT	CASGQWGTEAFF
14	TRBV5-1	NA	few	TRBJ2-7	TGCGCCAGCAGCGCCGACAGTATCTCCTACGAGCAGTACTTC	CASSADSISYEQYF
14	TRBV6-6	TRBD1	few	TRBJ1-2	TGTGCCAGCTCCCCTGGATGGGACAGGGATGGCTACACCTTC	CASSPGWDRDGYTF
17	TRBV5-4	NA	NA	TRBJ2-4	TGTGCCAGCAGCTTTGCAGTGACAACCTATGGGAAAAACATTCAGTACTTC	CASSFAVTTYGKNIQYF
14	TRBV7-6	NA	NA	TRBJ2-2	TGTGCTAGCAGCCGTGGACTCGGAACCGGGGAGCTGTTTTTT	CASSRGLGTGELFF
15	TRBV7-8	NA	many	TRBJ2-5	TGTGCCAGCAGCCCAGGGGTCGGACCCTCGGAGACCCAGTACTTC	CASSPGVGPSETQYF
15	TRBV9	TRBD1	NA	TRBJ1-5	TGTGCCAGCAGCAACTCGGGACAGGGTGATCAGCCCCAGCATTTT	CASSNSGQGDQPQHF
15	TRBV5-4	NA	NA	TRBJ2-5	TGTGCCAGCAGCTCGGCGGACACCTCAGGGGAGACCCAGTACTTC	CASSSADTSGETQYF
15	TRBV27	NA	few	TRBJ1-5	TGTGCCAGCAGCTGGGGGGGATCTAGCAATCAGCCCCAGCATTTT	CASSWGGSSNQPQHF
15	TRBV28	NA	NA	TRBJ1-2	TGTGCCAGCAGTTGGGCGTCGGACGGTCTCTATGGCTACACCTTC	CASSWASDGLYGYTF
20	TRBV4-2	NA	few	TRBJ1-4	TGTGCCAGCAGCCAAGATAGGGTGAAACAGGGCGGGACGAAGGGTGAAAAACTGTTTTTT	CASSQDRVKQGGTKGEKLFF
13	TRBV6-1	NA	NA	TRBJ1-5	TGTGCCAGCAGTGTGCGGGGGCGACAGCCCCAGCATTTT	CASSVRGRQPQHF
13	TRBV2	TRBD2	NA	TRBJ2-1	TGTGCCAAATCTAGCGGGGGGGCTGATGAGCAGTTCTTC	CAKSSGGADEQFF
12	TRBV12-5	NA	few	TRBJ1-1	TGTGCTAGTGGGGCCGGACGGACTGAAGCTTTCTTT	CASGAGRTEAFF